These T cell receptor beta chains were read from a single sample in a study of T cell responses to AZD1222 COVID-19 vaccine. Measured with immunoSEQ multiplex PCR; TCRdb has only the in-frame clones, and not every one. Of 180,000 or so clones in the sample, 93% were seen once. The material was peripheral blood, obtained 28 days after the second AZD1222 dose. The source of these receptors is an adult who received the AZD1222 COVID-19 vaccine. Both conserved end residues are part of each CDR3. D genes are given only for firm matches.

TRBJ1-5 | NA | TRBV24-1 | TGTGCCACCAGTGCGGATTCGGGTCAGCCCCAGCATTTT | CATSADSGQPQHF
TRBJ1-1 | NA | TRBV2 | TGTGCCAGCAGTGCGGACGGAAACACTGAAGCTTTCTTT | CASSADGNTEAFF
TRBJ2-5 | NA | TRBV5-1 | TGCGCCAGCAGCTTGCAGGGGCAAGAGACCCAGTACTTC | CASSLQGQETQYF
TRBJ1-2 | TRBD1 | TRBV6-4 | TGTGCCAGCAGTGACTCCCGGACAGGGGGTGGCTACACCTTC | CASSDSRTGGGYTF
TRBJ2-2 | TRBD1 | TRBV28 | TGTGCCACCCCGGGACAGGGTACCGGGGAGCTGTTTTTT | CATPGQGTGELFF
TRBJ2-1 | NA | TRBV11-2 | TGTGCCAGCAGCTTAGGCATGGGCAATGAGCAGTTCTTC | CASSLGMGNEQFF
TRBJ2-1 | TRBD1 | TRBV15 | TGTGCGACCGGGACAGAAATCTCCAATGAGCAGTTCTTC | CATGTEISNEQFF
TRBJ1-1 | NA | TRBV7-9 | TGTGCCAGCAGCTTACGGCAGGATTTGAACACTGAAGCTTTCTTT | CASSLRQDLNTEAFF
TRBJ1-1 | NA | TRBV20-1 | TGCAGTGCCCCCCGAAACACTGAAGCTTTCTTT | CSAPRNTEAFF
TRBJ2-7 | TRBD1 | TRBV5-1 | TGCGCCAGCAGCCCCCGGGACAGAAATTACGAGCAGTACTTC | CASSPRDRNYEQYF
TRBJ1-5 | NA | TRBV30 | TGTGCCTGGAGTGTAAGGGGGGGATCCGGTCAGCCCCAGCATTTT | CAWSVRGGSGQPQHF
TRBJ1-6 | NA | TRBV4-2 | TGTGCCAGCAGCCAACCACCGGCGTTTAGCTCCTATAATTCACCCCTCCACTTT | CASSQPPAFSSYNSPLHF
TRBJ2-1 | NA | TRBV4-1 | TGCGCCAGCAGCCCTAGAGGGGGGCCTTACAATGAGCAGTTCTTC | CASSPRGGPYNEQFF